This T cell receptor beta chain was found in a study of cytomegalovirus exposure and HLA in healthy donors. For the study at large: The Caucasian-associated ancestry cluster held 80% to 90% of around 380 genotyped donors. Study-wide points: DRB1 had the most TCR associations and HLA-C the fewest, a later analysis found, with rates varying by HLA locus. Among TCR beta chains, those listed as cytomegalovirus-associated numbered over 150. An analysis done earlier found most TCR beta V segments productive about 87% or about 30% of the time.

PCR was performed using 60 Vbeta and 13 Jbeta primers. Only in-frame clones appear in the TCRdb table, and some are missing; sequencing was by immunoSEQ multiplex PCR. Of some 140,000 clones in the sample, approximately 80% are singletons; the top ten hold around 3.6%. This clone has more than one count but fewer than ten. Antigen unknown. This CDR3 comprises 15 residues. The germline V gene has CDR1 MNHEY and CDR2 SVGAGI. Trimming took 5 bases from V and 6 from J; bases not matched to a gene: 9. The sequence came from a woman between 40 and 50 years old in good health and CMV-seronegative. Input material: PBMCs. The chain is built from TRBV6-5 and TRBJ1-5; 8 positions match TRBD1. CDR3 loop: CASSTTGGEGQPQHF. CDR3 coding DNA: TGTGCCAGCAGTACTACAGGGGGAGAAGGTCAGCCCCAGCATTTT.